Each of the 31 T cell receptor beta chains below was sequenced from the same sample in a study of cytomegalovirus exposure and HLA in healthy donors. Primers for the PCR totalled 60 Vbeta and 13 Jbeta. Repertoires were generated with immunoSEQ multiplex PCR, while TCRdb's copy carries only in-frame clones and drops some. Of about 270,000 clones listed, approximately 70% are singletons. The sample consisted of PBMCs. The receptors originated from a female donor in good health and CMV-seronegative.

The V call is TRBV7-9, the J call TRBJ2-2, with 14 positions matching TRBD2. This CDR3 has 17 residues. With V trimmed by 5 bases and J by 3 bases, 5 bases remained unmatched. CDR1 and CDR2 (germline): SEHNR, FQNEAQ (reference sequence). CDR3 protein: CASSLGLAGVYTGELFF. CDR3 DNA sequence: TGTGCCAGCAGCCTGGGACTAGCGGGAGTTTACACCGGGGAGCTGTTTTTT.

The chain joins TRBV11-3 to TRBJ2-7, with TRBD2 matching over 8 bases. V trimming: 5 bases; J trimming: 0 bases; junction bases outside the gene matches: 3. The CDR3 sequence is 14 residues long. The germline CDR1 and CDR2 sequences are SGHNT and YENEEA. The CDR3 nucleotides are TGTGCCAGCAGCCCCGGGGGGGGCTCCTACGAGCAGTACTTC. Translated, it gives CASSPGGGSYEQYF.

This clone was seen a single time. The gene calls are TRBV5-1 and TRBJ2-5; TRBD2 aligns across 9 bases. The germline V gene encodes CDR1 SGHRS and CDR2 YFSETQ. CDR3 length: 14 residues. V shed 10 bases, J shed 5 bases, and the junction held 12 bases outside the gene matches. The CDR3 DNA is TGCGCCGGGGACCAAGCGGGGGGCGCGGAGACCCAGTACTTC. It is translated as CAGDQAGGAETQYF.

The chain couples TRBV13 to TRBJ2-7, with 9 bases fitting TRBD2. V was pared by 5 bases and J by 5 bases, with 7 bases of the junction left unmatched. CDR3 length: 14 residues. Germline V gene data show CDR1 as PRHDT and CDR2 as FYEKMQ (reference sequence). Here the CDR3 reads CASSPSGTGHEQYF. Here the CDR3 DNA reads TGTGCCAGCAGCCCTAGCGGGACCGGACACGAGCAGTACTTC.

This chain joins TRBV2 and TRBJ2-1; tentative D call: TRBD1 (6 bases). With 11 bases removed from V and 4 bases from J, the gap between germline ends came to 27 bases. CDR3 length equals 17 residues. Germline CDR1 is SNHLY and CDR2 is FYNNEI. The CDR3 here is CAGGRTVPDPVYNEQFF. Written as DNA, the CDR3 is TGTGCCGGGGGCCGGACGGTCCCGGATCCGGTATACAATGAGCAGTTCTTC.

The chain is built from TRBV5-4 and TRBJ2-1, with a tentative D call TRBD2 (6 bases). This CDR3 comprises 15 residues. Trimming removed 4 bases at V and 4 bases at J, with 15 bases between. Germline V CDR1 and CDR2: SGHNT, YYREEE (reference sequence). In nucleotides, the CDR3 is TGTGCCAGCAGCACCCCTCGACGGGAGTACAATGAGCAGTTCTTC. This encodes CASSTPRREYNEQFF.

This rearrangement joins TRBV6-6 to TRBJ1-2; 11 positions agree with TRBD1. After removal of 5 bases from V and 2 bases from J, the junction contained 7 bases not matched to a gene. This CDR3 comprises 16 residues. CDR1 MNHNY and CDR2 SVGAGI come from the germline V gene (reference sequence). In DNA form, the CDR3 reads TGTGCCAGCAGTGTCGGACAGGGGGCCGCCAACTATGGCTACACCTTC. Its translation is CASSVGQGAANYGYTF.

The CDR3 DNA reads TGTGCCAGCAGCCCAGGGGCGAAGGCCTACGAGCAGTACTTC. This translates into CASSPGAKAYEQYF. The chain joins TRBV7-9 to TRBJ2-7, with D possibly matching TRBD1 (6 bases). In germline, CDR1 is SEHNR, CDR2 FQNEAQ (reference sequence). This CDR3 region has 14 residues. Trimming shortened V by 5 bases and J by 2 bases, and 13 bases separated the two germline ends.

The rearrangement uses TRBV4-2 and TRBJ2-2; no firm D call. The germline V gene encodes CDR1 LGHNA and CDR2 YNFKEQ. Trimming took off 0 bases at V and 6 bases at J, with 8 bases between the two ends. The CDR3 length is 14 residues. CDR3 in amino acids: CASSQEISAGELFF. The CDR3 region has the DNA TGTGCCAGCAGCCAAGAAATCAGCGCCGGGGAGCTGTTTTTT.

The sample holds one count of this clone. V gene TRBV11-3 combines with J gene TRBJ2-7, with D perhaps TRBD1 (6 bases). Germline-derived CDR1 and CDR2 are SGHNT and YENEEA. Trimming shortened V by 7 bases and J by 1 base, and 14 bases separated the two germline ends. This CDR3 is built from 14 residues. This CDR3 reads CASTRTAGSYEQYF. The CDR3, as DNA: TGTGCCAGCACAAGGACAGCAGGATCCTACGAGCAGTACTTC.

This clone was observed a few times. This chain links TRBV20-1 with TRBJ2-1; D remains ambiguous. Deletions cut 5 bases from V and 6 bases from J, with 8 bases between. Germline CDR1 reads DFQATT; CDR2 reads SNEGSKA (reference sequence). The CDR3 contains 11 residues. The CDR3 DNA reads TGCAGTGCTCTCCCTAGCAATGAGCAGTTCTTC. Protein product: CSALPSNEQFF.

V is TRBV29-1 and J is TRBJ2-3, with a possible D match to TRBD2 (6 bases). Germline loops: CDR1 SQVTM, CDR2 ANQGSEA. Trimming pared 4 bases from V and 6 bases from J, leaving 14 bases between. CDR3 length: 13 residues. As DNA, the CDR3 is TGCAGCGTTGGATTGGAGGCGGGGGATACGCAGTATTTT. Translating gives CSVGLEAGDTQYF.

The count of this clone is one. The chain uses TRBV18 and TRBJ1-2; perhaps TRBD1 as D (6 bases). Trimming took 3 bases from V and 2 from J, leaving 10 bases between them. Per the germline V gene, CDR1 is KGHSH and CDR2 is LQKENI. This CDR3 has 14 amino acids. As DNA, the CDR3 is TGTGCCAGCTCACCCCCAGGGGACAACTATGGCTACACCTTC. Amino acid sequence: CASSPPGDNYGYTF.

This clone was recorded only once. V gene TRBV2 combines with J gene TRBJ1-5, with D possibly being TRBD1 (6 bases). The CDR3 length is 14 residues. Germline values: CDR1 SNHLY, CDR2 FYNNEI. V gave up 3 bases and J gave up 11 bases, with 17 bases separating them. CDR3 residues: CASSEVTGPQAQHF. In DNA form, the CDR3 reads TGTGCCAGCAGTGAGGTGACAGGACCCCAGGCCCAGCATTTT.

The chain has TRBV11-2 and TRBJ2-3; 7 positions agree with TRBD2. The CDR3 consists of 14 residues. CDR1 SGHAT and CDR2 FQNNGV come from the germline V gene. J gave up 2 bases and V 11 bases, and 10 bases lay outside the gene matches. The CDR3 region is CASEGGRPTDTQYF. CDR3 nucleotides: TGTGCCTCCGAGGGCGGGAGACCCACAGATACGCAGTATTTT.

The chain carries TRBV30 and TRBJ2-2; 10 nucleotides align to TRBD2. The J segment lost 7 bases and the V segment lost 0 bases, leaving 5 bases of the junction unmatched. CDR3 length: 15 residues. Per the germline V gene, CDR1 is GTSNPN and CDR2 is SVGIG (reference sequence). The CDR3 loop is CAWSVSLAGLGELFF. The CDR3 coding sequence is TGTGCCTGGAGTGTATCACTAGCGGGACTCGGGGAGCTGTTTTTT.

The chain recombines TRBV27 with TRBJ2-7; 8 positions agree with TRBD1. V lost 6 bases, J lost 0 bases, and 7 bases stayed unmatched. This CDR3 region has 15 residues. Germline V lookup: CDR1 MNHEY, CDR2 SMNVEV (reference sequence). The CDR3 spells CASRPRTGSSYEQYF. The CDR3 region has the DNA TGTGCCAGCAGGCCACGGACAGGGAGCTCCTACGAGCAGTACTTC.

Only one count was recorded for this clone. This chain joins TRBV28 and TRBJ2-3; 13 bases line up with TRBD2. The CDR3 has 17 amino acids. CDR1 is MDHEN and CDR2 is SYDVKM in the germline V gene. With V trimmed by 5 bases and J by 4 bases, 9 bases remained unmatched. The chain's CDR3 is CASSVRLAGGVPDTQYF. The CDR3 nucleotides are TGTGCCAGCAGTGTCCGACTAGCGGGAGGAGTTCCAGATACGCAGTATTTT.

This clone appeared a few times. The J gene is TRBJ2-1, the V gene TRBV7-2; 10 bases fit TRBD2. CDR1 is SGHTA and CDR2 is FQGNSA in the germline V gene. Germline trimming cut 1 base from V and 6 bases from J; bases unmatched to any gene: 3. The CDR3 covers 15 residues. CDR3 in amino acids: CASSLVGTSVNEQFF. Here the CDR3 DNA reads TGTGCCAGCAGCTTAGTGGGGACTAGCGTCAATGAGCAGTTCTTC.

This chain links TRBV7-9 with TRBJ2-2, with D hard to call. V was pared by 1 base and J by 4 bases, with 7 bases between. This CDR3 has 14 amino acids. In germline, CDR1 is SEHNR, CDR2 FQNEAQ (reference sequence). CDR3 residues: CASSLERFTGELFF. CDR3 sequence (DNA): TGTGCCAGCAGCTTAGAGAGATTCACCGGGGAGCTGTTTTTT.

This chain uses TRBV5-1 with TRBJ2-2; 8 nucleotides agree with TRBD2. V dropped 6 bases and J dropped 2; count of bases not matched to a gene: 3. There are 14 residues in the CDR3. Looked up from germline, CDR1 is SGHRS and CDR2 is YFSETQ. The CDR3 DNA reads as TGCGCCAGCAAACTAGCGGCTAACACCGGGGAGCTGTTTTTT. Its protein is CASKLAANTGELFF.

The chain links TRBV2 to TRBJ2-1, with D unresolved. The CDR3 is 12 amino acids. Germline V gene sequence: CDR1 SNHLY, CDR2 FYNNEI. V was pared by 3 bases and J by 13 bases, with 13 bases between. Written as DNA, the CDR3 is TGTGCCAGCAGTGACTTAGCAGCGAATCAGTTCTTC. Amino acids: CASSDLAANQFF.

V usage is TRBV5-1 and J usage is TRBJ1-3; D gene unclear. The CDR3 consists of 15 residues. V lost 0 bases and J 4 bases, leaving 11 bases between the germline ends. The germline gives CDR1 SGHRS, CDR2 YFSETQ. CDR3: CASSLEAGKGNTIYF. DNA for the CDR3: TGCGCCAGCAGCTTGGAGGCAGGAAAGGGAAACACCATATATTTT.

The chain joins TRBV7-9 to TRBJ2-2; tentative D call: TRBD2 (5 bases). Trimming took off 5 bases at V and 4 bases at J, with 11 bases between the two ends. CDR1 is SEHNR, CDR2 FQNEAQ, per germline (reference sequence). This CDR3 is built from 14 residues. In DNA, the CDR3 is TGTGCCAGCAGCCCATACGGGGTCACCGGGGAGCTGTTTTTT. Translating gives CASSPYGVTGELFF.

This chain connects TRBV27 to TRBJ2-2; no firm D call. The germline CDR1 and CDR2 sequences are MNHEY and SMNVEV (reference sequence). The length of the CDR3 is 15 residues. V lost 2 bases to trimming and J lost 1 base, with 8 bases between them. The CDR3: CASSLRRLNTGELFF. DNA of the CDR3: TGTGCCAGCAGTTTAAGGCGGTTGAACACCGGGGAGCTGTTTTTT.

The rearrangement uses TRBV19 and TRBJ2-7; TRBD2 matches 12 bases. V lost 9 bases to trimming and J lost 5 bases; unmatched junction nucleotides: 8. This CDR3 has 14 amino acids. Germline V gene lookup returns CDR1 LNHDA and CDR2 SQIVND (reference sequence). The CDR3 protein is CASGLAGTLDEQYF. CDR3 DNA sequence: TGTGCCAGCGGACTAGCGGGGACCCTCGACGAGCAGTACTTC.

V usage is TRBV25-1 and J usage is TRBJ2-5; a weak D match, TRBD2 (6 bases). The J call may be wrong; the DNA end is better matched by TRBJ2-7. The CDR3 totals 13 residues. Per the germline V gene, CDR1 is MGHDK and CDR2 is SYGVNS. The CDR3 sequence: CASSGTGEYEQYF. The CDR3 region has the DNA TGTGCCAGCTCAGGGACGGGGGAATACGAGCAGTACTTC.

The chain combines TRBV6-4 with TRBJ2-1; 14 positions match TRBD2. This CDR3 has 14 amino acids. Trimming took 4 bases from V and 13 from J; bases not matched to a gene: 6. Germline V gene lookup returns CDR1 MRHNA and CDR2 SNTAGT. The CDR3 region has the DNA TGTGCCAGCAGTGGCGGGACTAGCGGGAGCCAACAGTTCTTC. Encoded protein: CASSGGTSGSQQFF.

This clone has only a few counts. The V gene is TRBV28, the J gene TRBJ2-4; a weak D match, TRBD1 (6 bases). Germline V lookup: CDR1 MDHEN, CDR2 SYDVKM. The CDR3 is 14 residues long. V was cut by 4 bases and J by 3 bases, with 10 bases left in between. The CDR3 loop reads CASSSQGSKNIQYF. Here the CDR3 DNA reads TGTGCCAGCAGTTCACAGGGAAGCAAAAACATTCAGTACTTC.

This clone showed up just a few times. V is TRBV5-1 and J is TRBJ1-1; D is possibly TRBD1 (5 bases). This CDR3 region has 14 residues. The germline V gene encodes CDR1 SGHRS and CDR2 YFSETQ. The germline V and J ends were trimmed by 2 bases and 1 base, with 9 bases remaining between them. The CDR3 loop reads CASSFSGGNTEAFF. Here the CDR3 DNA reads TGCGCCAGCAGCTTTTCGGGGGGGAACACTGAAGCTTTCTTT.

The chain links TRBV9 to TRBJ1-2, with 9 bases fitting TRBD1. Germline-derived CDR1 and CDR2 are SGDLS and YYNGEE. This CDR3 spans 13 amino acids. V lost 4 bases, J lost 7 bases, and 5 bases stayed unmatched. CDR3 nucleotides: TGTGCCAGCAGCCCCAGGACAGGGGTTGGCTACACCTTC. This gives the protein CASSPRTGVGYTF.